The 25 T cell receptor beta chains below were found in one sample sequenced in a study of shared T cell receptors in the human thymus (dated by TCRdb to the early 2020s). The library came from the immunoSEQ multiplex PCR assay. Sourced from immuneACCESS, this table was stored by TCRdb with only in-frame sequences that have V and J called. A share of the clones is absent; for the studies checked, an unresolved V gene accounts for under half, and the remainder has no known explanation. The sample table holds hundreds of thousands of clones, of which approximately 80% were seen once. The ten largest clones take up roughly 0.013% of the sample. These data were also reused for a study on human thymus T cells.

Input material: thymocytes. These receptors all stem from a boy in the first two years of life with a congenital heart defect. Donor details come from another sample of the same person, matched by shared clones.

The V gene is TRBV28, the J gene TRBJ2-7; TRBD2 matches at 12 bases. This CDR3 is built from 20 residues. Germline assignment: CDR1 MDHEN and CDR2 SYDVKM. V gave up 4 bases and J gave up 7 bases; unmatched junction bases: 23. The CDR3 reads CASSSWTGRLAGVFPEEQYF. For the CDR3, the DNA is TGTGCCAGCAGTTCCTGGACAGGGCGACTAGCGGGAGTGTTCCCGGAGGAGCAGTACTTC.

The chain joins TRBV27 to TRBJ1-1; 11 nucleotides align to TRBD1. With 8 bases clipped from V and 0 bases from J, the junction kept 8 bases outside the gene matches. The CDR3 is 16 residues long. The V gene's germline CDR1 is MNHEY and CDR2 SMNVEV (reference sequence). CDR3 DNA: TGTGCCAGCTACGAAGGGACAGGGGGAATGAACACTGAAGCTTTCTTT. Its protein is CASYEGTGGMNTEAFF.

The gene calls are TRBV7-9 and TRBJ1-3; tentatively, D is TRBD1 (5 bases). Germline lookup yields CDR1 SEHNR and CDR2 FQNEAQ (reference sequence). The CDR3 is made up of 15 amino acids. The V and J ends lost 4 bases and 0 bases respectively, with 10 bases between them. The CDR3 bases are TGTGCCAGCAGCTGGGCCAGGGACTCTGGAAACACCATATATTTT. This translates into CASSWARDSGNTIYF.

CDR3 nucleotides: TGTGCCAGCAGCTTGGGACTAACCTCCTACAATGAGCAGTTCTTC. Translated, it gives CASSLGLTSYNEQFF. The V and J genes are TRBV5-6 and TRBJ2-1, with TRBD2 as a possible D gene (5 bases). Germline-derived CDR1 and CDR2 are SGHDT and YYEEEE. This CDR3 is built from 15 residues. V lost 0 bases, J lost 0 bases, and 7 bases lay in between.

This rearrangement joins TRBV7-9 to TRBJ1-2; unclear D gene. V lost 2 bases, J lost 2 bases, and 9 bases lay in between. This CDR3 contains 14 residues. Germline-derived CDR1 and CDR2 are SEHNR and FQNEAQ (reference sequence). CDR3: CASSLIGYNYGYTF. CDR3 in DNA: TGTGCCAGCAGCTTAATCGGTTACAACTATGGCTACACCTTC. Filled out from reference TRBV7-9 and TRBJ1-2, the complete variable domain reads DTGVSQNPRHKITKRGQNVTFRCDPISEHNRLYWYRQTLGQGPEFLTYFQNEAQLEKSRLLSDRFSAERPKGSFSTLEIQRTEQGDSAMYLCASSLIGYNYGYTFGSGTRLTVV.

The chain joins TRBV28 to TRBJ2-7; possibly TRBD2 for D (6 bases). Germline CDR1 and CDR2: MDHEN and SYDVKM. The CDR3 length is 15 residues. Trimming shortened V by 7 bases and J by 5 bases, and 21 bases separated the two germline ends. Here the CDR3 reads CASNPWRVLIHEQYF. In nucleotides, the CDR3 is TGTGCCAGCAACCCATGGAGGGTTTTGATCCACGAGCAGTACTTC.

The J gene is TRBJ2-7, the V gene TRBV27; 14 bases line up with TRBD2. V lost 6 bases and J lost 6; bases outside the gene matches: 13. There are 17 residues in the CDR3. Germline V lookup: CDR1 MNHEY, CDR2 SMNVEV (reference sequence). CDR3 amino acids: CASRPRLAGGPRSEQYF. The DNA of the CDR3 is TGTGCCAGCAGGCCCCGACTAGCGGGAGGGCCGCGGAGCGAGCAGTACTTC.

The chain joins TRBV28 to TRBJ2-5; 8 nucleotides align to TRBD1. Germline loops: CDR1 MDHEN, CDR2 SYDVKM. The junction had 13 bases not matched to a gene; V was cut back by 2 bases and J by 2 bases. The CDR3 spans 18 residues. CDR3 DNA sequence: TGTGCCAGCAGTTTAGGGGGACAGGTCCCCGCGGGGCAAGAGACCCAGTACTTC. Amino acid sequence: CASSLGGQVPAGQETQYF. The variable domain in full, with the rest retrieved from reference TRBV28 and TRBJ2-5, is DVKVTQSSRYLVKRTGEKVFLECVQDMDHENMFWYRQDPGLGLRLIYFSYDVKMKEKGDIPEGYSVSREKKERFSLILESASTNQTSMYLCASSLGGQVPAGQETQYFGPGTRLLVL.

As to this clone: Other DNA sequences within the sample encode an identical CDR3. The genes are TRBV29-1 and TRBJ2-5; D is possibly TRBD2 (6 bases). The CDR3 length is 10 residues. Germline-derived CDR1 and CDR2 are SQVTM and ANQGSEA. Trimming cost V 6 bases and J 4 bases, with 6 bases left between them. CDR3 DNA: TGCAGCGTGGGGGGAGAGACCCAGTACTTC. Translation: CSVGGETQYF. Drawing the rest from reference TRBV29-1 and TRBJ2-5, the complete variable domain is SAVISQKPSRDICQRGTSLTIQCQVDSQVTMMFWYRQQPGQSLTLIATANQGSEATYESGFVIDKFPISRPNLTFSTLTVSNMSPEDSSIYLCSVGGETQYFGPGTRLLVL.

The chain has TRBV6-5 and TRBJ2-1, with 9 bases aligning to TRBD1. The CDR3 runs to 14 residues. J gave up 4 bases and V 5 bases, and 3 bases lay outside the gene matches. Germline CDR1 and CDR2: MNHEY and SVGAGI. The CDR3: CASSLGQGYNEQFF. CDR3 DNA sequence: TGTGCCAGCAGTCTCGGACAGGGGTACAATGAGCAGTTCTTC.

The V gene is TRBV7-2, the J gene TRBJ2-1, with 9 bases that match TRBD1. Per the germline V gene, CDR1 is SGHTA and CDR2 is FQGNSA. The CDR3 has 15 residues. Unmatched junction bases numbered 9, after V lost 5 bases and J lost 7 bases. CDR3 nucleotides: TGTGCCAGCAGCCCTCGACAGGGGGTGGGGAATGAGCAGTTCTTC. This encodes CASSPRQGVGNEQFF.

The chain employs TRBV27 and TRBJ2-5; 13 positions agree with TRBD2. Germline assignment: CDR1 MNHEY and CDR2 SMNVEV (reference sequence). The CDR3 sequence is 16 residues long. J lost 0 bases, V lost 8 bases, and 6 bases had no gene match. CDR3 DNA sequence: TGTGCCAGCCGAAAACTAGCGGGAGGGAACCAAGAGACCCAGTACTTC. Protein product: CASRKLAGGNQETQYF.

V is TRBV7-9 and J is TRBJ2-3; TRBD2 matches at 10 bases. Per germline, CDR1 SEHNR and CDR2 FQNEAQ (reference sequence). The V segment lost 5 bases and the J segment 5 bases; nucleotides outside the gene matches: 7. The CDR3 contains 15 residues. CDR3 sequence: CASSPASGRGDTQYF. The CDR3 DNA follows: TGTGCCAGCAGCCCTGCTAGCGGGAGAGGAGATACGCAGTATTTT.

The chain uses TRBV20-1 and TRBJ2-5; weak D call: TRBD2 (6 bases). The CDR3 has 11 amino acids. The germline V gene has CDR1 DFQATT and CDR2 SNEGSKA (reference sequence). Deletions cut 3 bases from V and 4 bases from J, with 6 bases between. Here the CDR3 DNA reads TGCAGTGCTAGCGGGAGAGAGACCCAGTACTTC. This translates into CSASGRETQYF.

The chain couples TRBV27 to TRBJ2-7; TRBD2 agrees at 8 bases. V trimming: 0 bases; J trimming: 2 bases; junction bases outside the gene matches: 6. In germline, CDR1 is MNHEY, CDR2 SMNVEV (reference sequence). This CDR3 spans 16 amino acids. The CDR3 region is CASSLSCGRSPYEQYF. CDR3 bases: TGTGCCAGCAGTTTATCTTGCGGGAGGTCCCCCTACGAGCAGTACTTC.

In its sample, this clone was seen a few times. This sequence joins TRBV19 and TRBJ2-2; 7 nucleotides match TRBD1. Looked up from germline, CDR1 is LNHDA and CDR2 is SQIVND (reference sequence). This CDR3 has 16 amino acids. Trimming cost V 4 bases and J 0 bases; bases outside gene matches: 5. CDR3 sequence reads: CASSKTGTANTGELFF. CDR3 in DNA: TGTGCCAGTAGTAAGACCGGGACAGCGAACACCGGGGAGCTGTTTTTT.

This chain connects TRBV4-3 to TRBJ2-1, with D possibly matching TRBD1 (6 bases). CDR1 is LGHNA and CDR2 is YSLEER in the germline V gene. The V gene lost 7 bases and the J gene lost 2 bases, with 15 bases spanning the gap. CDR3 length: 15 residues. CDR3 region: CASNPGTSTYNEQFF. Written as DNA, the CDR3 is TGCGCCAGCAACCCCGGGACAAGTACCTACAATGAGCAGTTCTTC.

The chain joins TRBV15 to TRBJ1-2; weak D call: TRBD1 (5 bases). There are 19 residues in the CDR3. V was pared by 6 bases and J by 5 bases, with 31 bases between. From germline, CDR1 is LNHNV and CDR2 YYDKDF (reference sequence). DNA for the CDR3: TGTGCCACCAGGAGGGGAGGGGAACCCGAGACACCTCTCGGGTATGGCTACACCTTC. Protein: CATRRGGEPETPLGYGYTF.

The J gene is TRBJ1-5, the V gene TRBV4-3; TRBD1 matches 10 bases. CDR1 and CDR2 (germline): LGHNA, YSLEER. Trimming cost V 0 bases and J 3 bases; bases outside gene matches: 11. The CDR3 runs to 19 residues. The CDR3 DNA follows: TGCGCCAGCAGCCAAGATGTGAGGACAGGGGGTAGGGTCAATCAGCCCCAGCATTTT. Its protein product is CASSQDVRTGGRVNQPQHF.

CDR3 bases: TGTGCAAGTCCCACGGGGGGGGAGGACTACAATGAGCAGTTCTTC. It encodes CASPTGGEDYNEQFF. The chain is built from TRBV12-2 and TRBJ2-1; TRBD2, the table's D call, lacks a check against the DNA. TRBV12-2 is recorded as a pseudogene. This CDR3 has 15 residues.

J is TRBJ1-2 and V is TRBV19; weak D call: TRBD1 (6 bases). Germline V gene lookup returns CDR1 LNHDA and CDR2 SQIVND (reference sequence). The germline V and J ends were trimmed by 8 bases and 6 bases, with 19 bases remaining between them. The CDR3 covers 14 residues. CDR3: CASLSRQDLDGYTF. In DNA form, the CDR3 reads TGTGCCAGTCTAAGCCGACAGGATCTGGATGGCTACACCTTC.

The chain carries TRBV5-1 and TRBJ1-2; D unclear. V was shortened by 3 bases and J by 3 bases, with 12 bases between the two germline ends. This CDR3 contains 14 residues. CDR1 SGHRS and CDR2 YFSETQ come from the germline V gene. The CDR3 region is CASSWGEVDYGYTF. CDR3 nucleotides: TGCGCCAGCAGCTGGGGAGAAGTTGACTATGGCTACACCTTC.

The chain has TRBV28 and TRBJ1-4; D is ambiguous. CDR1 is MDHEN, CDR2 SYDVKM, per germline. The CDR3 runs 12 residues. V was cut by 6 bases and J by 13 bases, with 15 bases left in between. CDR3 bases: TGTGCCAGCAGACCCGGGGTTGGCAGACTGTTTTTT. As protein: CASRPGVGRLFF.

This chain links TRBV11-2 with TRBJ2-7; D unclear. The V and J ends lost 1 base and 4 bases respectively, with 14 bases between them. Germline V gives CDR1 SGHAT, CDR2 FQNNGV. This CDR3 is 15 amino acids long. The CDR3, as DNA: TGTGCCAGCAGCTTAGGCGGTCCCAACCCTTACGAGCAGTACTTC. It encodes CASSLGGPNPYEQYF. The full variable domain, in which reference TRBV11-2 and TRBJ2-7 provide the parts outside the CDR3, is EAGVAQSPRYKIIEKRQSVAFWCNPISGHATLYWYQQILGQGPKLLIQFQNNGVVDDSQLPKDRFSAERLKGVDSTLKIQPAKLEDSAVYLCASSLGGPNPYEQYFGPGTRLTVT.

The table lists this clone with a few counts. The chain recombines TRBV18 with TRBJ2-1; maybe TRBD1 (5 bases). The CDR3 has 18 residues. Germline V CDR1 and CDR2: KGHSH, LQKENI. Trimming shortened V by 3 bases and J by 1 base, and 19 bases separated the two germline ends. DNA of the CDR3: TGTGCCAGCTCACCGGATAGGCTACGACAGAATTCCTACAATGAGCAGTTCTTC. Residues: CASSPDRLRQNSYNEQFF.